This T cell receptor (beta chain) came from a study of blood T cell repertoires in COVID-19. Participant reports of clinical history set cohort assignment. All recovered Cohort 3 donors got two negative PCRs, got clearance, or saw symptom resolution. V dropped 4 bases and J dropped 5 bases, with 9 bases sitting between them. The CDR3 spans 13 residues. Germline V CDR1 and CDR2: LNHDA, SQIVND (reference sequence). Repertoires were generated with immunoSEQ multiplex PCR, while TCRdb's copy carries only in-frame clones and drops some. The sample holds 250,000 to 350,000 clones, 75% to 90% seen once. This receptor was identified in a woman aged 45-59 years who had recovered from COVID-19. The sample was PBMCs or T cells enriched from blood (not recorded which). The rearrangement joins TRBV19 to TRBJ1-5; maybe TRBD1 (5 bases). The CDR3 nucleotides read TGTGCCAGTAGTAGGACGGGGGATCAGCCCCAGCATTTT. Translated, it gives CASSRTGDQPQHF.